A single sample is the source of the 27 T cell receptor beta chains below, sequenced in a study of glioma-infiltrating T cells. TCR alpha and beta CDR3 regions were amplified from RNA using iRepertoire nested multiplex PCR. TCRdb re-analysed the multiplex PCR reads in MiXCR, keeping a single row per CDR3 protein. The sample shows 300,000 to 400,000 distinct CDR3 sequences, more than 35% of them seen only once. Material: glioma tissue, nonneoplastic brain tissue, or PBMCs (not recorded which). These receptors all stem from a human donor with low-grade glioma or glioblastoma, undergoing nonglioma brain surgery, or in good health (not recorded which).

V is TRBV28 and J is TRBJ1-2; possible D gene TRBD1, 6 bases. Trimming left V 4 bases short and J 5 bases short, with 26 bases between. This CDR3 region has 18 residues. Per germline, CDR1 MDHEN and CDR2 SYDVKM. CDR3 sequence (DNA): TGTGCCAGCAGTTCCTGGTCCGGACAGAGTGAGCTTGAGTATGGCTACACCTTC. Translation gives CASSSWSGQSELEYGYTF.

This clonotype was picked up a small number of times. The chain links TRBV28 to TRBJ2-1; 14 bases fit TRBD2. V dropped 2 bases and J dropped 7; count of bases not matched to a gene: 4. Germline V CDR1 and CDR2: MDHEN, SYDVKM. This CDR3 is built from 16 residues. CDR3 nucleotides: TGTGCCAGCAGTTTAGTGACTAGCGGGAGGGGTAATGAGCAGTTCTTC. Its translation: CASSLVTSGRGNEQFF. Together with reference TRBV28 and TRBJ2-1, the CDR3 gives the full variable domain: DVKVTQSSRYLVKRTGEKVFLECVQDMDHENMFWYRQDPGLGLRLIYFSYDVKMKEKGDIPEGYSVSREKKERFSLILESASTNQTSMYLCASSLVTSGRGNEQFFGPGTRLTVL.

This clonotype was seen only a few times. The chain recombines TRBV4-3 with TRBJ2-1; D is perhaps TRBD2 (5 bases). CDR3 size: 15 residues. V was cut by 1 base and J by 9 bases, with 16 bases left in between. Germline CDR1 is LGHNA and CDR2 is YSLEER. The CDR3 DNA is TGCGCCAGCAGCCAAGCGCCGGCTCGAGGGAGTGAGCAGTTCTTC. This encodes CASSQAPARGSEQFF.

At least ten counts were recorded for this clonotype. The chain has TRBV6-1 and TRBJ1-3; D not certain. The CDR3 contains 15 residues. The ends were cut back, 6 bases at V and 0 bases at J, with 12 bases in the middle. Germline values: CDR1 MNHNS, CDR2 SASEGT. This CDR3 is CASSPLDRSGNTIYF. DNA of the CDR3: TGTGCCAGCAGCCCTTTGGATCGCTCTGGAAACACCATATATTTT.

The genes are TRBV7-6 and TRBJ2-1; TRBD2 aligns across 10 bases. Germline V gene sequence: CDR1 SGHVS, CDR2 FNYEAQ. The CDR3 loop spans 17 amino acids. V shed 1 base and J 8 bases; nucleotides not matched to a gene: 11. The CDR3 coding sequence is TGTGCCAGCAGCTTAGGTCTAGCGGGAGCAGGGGGAGATGAGCAGTTCTTC. Translation gives CASSLGLAGAGGDEQFF. Looking up the rest from reference TRBV7-6 and TRBJ2-1 gives the full variable domain: GAGVSQSPRYKVTKRGQDVALRCDPISGHVSLYWYRQALGQGPEFLTYFNYEAQQDKSGLPNDRFSAERPEGSISTLTIQRTEQRDSAMYRCASSLGLAGAGGDEQFFGPGTRLTVL.

The rearrangement uses TRBV4-1 and TRBJ2-7; D not certain. Deletions cut 1 base from V and 3 bases from J, with 13 bases between. Germline CDR1 MGHRA, CDR2 YSYEKL. The CDR3 loop spans 15 amino acids. The CDR3 region is CASSQVKLPCYEQYF. The CDR3 DNA is TGCGCCAGCAGCCAAGTCAAACTCCCGTGCTACGAGCAGTACTTC.

This clonotype was seen a few times. The chain employs TRBV18 and TRBJ1-2; possible D gene TRBD1, 6 bases. Per the germline V gene, CDR1 is KGHSH and CDR2 is LQKENI. Trimming stripped 3 bases from V and 8 bases from J, with 10 bases between. The CDR3 covers 12 residues. CDR3 protein: CASSPDREGYTF. CDR3 nucleotides: TGTGCCAGCTCACCGGACAGAGAAGGCTACACCTTC.

In its sample, this clonotype was seen a few times. The genes are TRBV20-1 and TRBJ2-7; 8 bases are a match to TRBD1. This CDR3 is 14 amino acids long. Looked up from germline, CDR1 is DFQATT and CDR2 is SNEGSKA (reference sequence). J was trimmed by 5 bases and V by 5 bases; bases with no gene match: 11. CDR3 loop: CSAPFGQGADEQYF. CDR3 DNA: TGCAGTGCTCCATTCGGGCAGGGGGCTGACGAGCAGTACTTC.

This clonotype was recorded only once. The CDR3 sequence is CASISSFGDSYEQYF. CDR3 bases: TGTGCCAGCATCTCCTCGTTCGGGGACTCCTACGAGCAGTACTTC. The rearrangement joins TRBV7-6 to TRBJ2-7; D possibly corresponds to TRBD2 (5 bases). V was clipped by 7 bases and J by 0 bases, with 16 bases between them. CDR1 and CDR2 from the germline V gene are SGHVS and FNYEAQ. The CDR3 totals 15 residues.

The chain recombines TRBV25-1 with TRBJ1-5, with a weak D call TRBD1 (6 bases). Germline V CDR1 and CDR2: MGHDK, SYGVNS. This CDR3 has 14 amino acids. V lost 2 bases and J 12 bases, leaving 17 bases between the germline ends. CDR3: CASSEGGGKRLQHF. CDR3 nucleotide sequence: TGTGCCAGCAGTGAAGGGGGCGGAAAGCGGCTCCAGCATTTT.

In this sample, this clonotype turned up a few times. V and J are TRBV10-3 and TRBJ1-4; 9 bases match TRBD1. This CDR3 has 14 residues. CDR1 and CDR2 (germline): ENHRY, SYGVKD. The V and J ends lost 5 bases and 6 bases, in that order; junction bases with no gene match: 4. CDR3 residues: CAISRDRGDEKLFF. The CDR3 DNA sequence: TGTGCCATCAGTCGAGACAGGGGGGATGAAAAACTGTTTTTT.

The chain links TRBV7-9 to TRBJ1-2; weak D call: TRBD1 (5 bases). CDR3 length equals 13 residues. Germline lookup yields CDR1 SEHNR and CDR2 FQNEAQ (reference sequence). V dropped 5 bases and J dropped 5 bases, with 12 bases sitting between them. CDR3 residues: CASSLNTGYGYTF. In DNA form, the CDR3 reads TGTGCCAGCAGCCTCAATACAGGATATGGCTACACCTTC.

This clonotype has only a few counts. The rearrangement joins TRBV7-8 to TRBJ1-4; D not resolved. The length of the CDR3 is 14 residues. The germline V and J ends were trimmed by 5 bases and 10 bases, with 17 bases remaining between them. Germline CDR1 reads SGHVS; CDR2 reads FQNEAQ. The CDR3 loop is CASSHLSRSGKLFF. CDR3 in DNA: TGTGCCAGCAGCCATCTCAGCCGAAGTGGAAAACTGTTTTTT.

The V gene is TRBV20-1, the J gene TRBJ1-2; TRBD1 matches 9 bases. This CDR3 comprises 14 residues. The trim removed 1 base at V and 4 bases at J, leaving 4 bases unmatched. CDR1 and CDR2 (germline): DFQATT, SNEGSKA (reference sequence). The DNA for the CDR3 is TGCAGTGCTAGAGTACAGGGGGCGGTCTATGGCTACACCTTC. This gives the protein CSARVQGAVYGYTF.

With respect to this clonotype: This may be a read error, as it is one base from a much larger clone. The chain joins TRBV6-5 to TRBJ2-7; maybe TRBD2 (5 bases). CDR3 length: 13 amino acids. Germline CDR1 MNHEY, CDR2 SVGAGI. This chain's CDR3 is CASSSPGTYEKYF. The CDR3 DNA reads TGTGCCAGCAGTTCCCCGGGAACCTACGAGAAGTACTTC.

In this sample, this clonotype turned up a few times. The J gene is TRBJ1-1, the V gene TRBV5-4; no firm D call. Germline V gene data show CDR1 as SGHNT and CDR2 as YYREEE (reference sequence). The V end lost 0 bases, the J end lost 11 bases, and 8 bases lay between the germline ends. This CDR3 spans 11 amino acids. CDR3 in amino acids: CASSLDEMAFF. CDR3 sequence (DNA): TGTGCCAGCAGCTTGGATGAGATGGCTTTCTTT.

Details on this clonotype: With a much larger clone just one base away, this may be a read error. This chain uses TRBV6-2 or TRBV6-3 with TRBJ1-2; 7 bases fit TRBD1. CDR1 is MNHEY and CDR2 is SVGEGT in the germline V gene. The CDR3 has 15 amino acids. V lost 2 bases to trimming and J lost 9 bases; unmatched junction nucleotides: 12. The CDR3 DNA follows: TGTGCCAGCAGTTACATGGGACAGACTCTGAATCGCTACACCTTC. Its translation: CASSYMGQTLNRYTF.

The V and J genes are TRBV18 and TRBJ2-5, with D uncertain. The length of the CDR3 is 11 residues. V lost 3 bases, J lost 4 bases, and 3 bases lay in between. CDR1 and CDR2 (germline): KGHSH, LQKENI. The CDR3 DNA is TGTGCCAGCTCACCGACAGAGACCCAGTACTTC. Translating gives CASSPTETQYF.

The J gene is TRBJ1-5, the V gene TRBV6-1, with TRBD1 identical over 7 bases. Germline V gene data show CDR1 as MNHNS and CDR2 as SASEGT. After removal of 7 bases from V and 1 base from J, the junction contained 7 bases not matched to a gene. The CDR3 has 15 residues. Here the CDR3 DNA reads TGTGCCAGCAAACAGGGGCCAGGCAGCAATCAGCCCCAGCATTTT. It codes for CASKQGPGSNQPQHF.

Many counts were recorded for this clonotype. This chain joins TRBV6-9 and TRBJ2-3; no clear D. This CDR3 has 14 amino acids. The V gene's germline CDR1 is MNHGY and CDR2 SVAAGI. V was shortened by 7 bases and J by 4 bases, with 15 bases between the two germline ends. In DNA form, the CDR3 reads TGTGCCAGCAACCTAGGGATCTTTCCAGATACGCAGTATTTT. Protein sequence: CASNLGIFPDTQYF.

This clonotype was detected only a few times. V is TRBV6-6 and J is TRBJ2-5; D gene ambiguous. The CDR3 extends over 12 amino acids. V lost 3 bases, J lost 3 bases, and 5 bases lay in between. Germline V lookup: CDR1 MNHNY, CDR2 SVGAGI (reference sequence). The CDR3 nucleotides are TGTGCCAGCAGTTATGGGAAAGAGACCCAGTACTTC. This gives the protein CASSYGKETQYF.

Many counts were recorded for this clonotype. The chain joins TRBV27 to TRBJ2-1, with 10 bases fitting TRBD2. Trimming cost V 2 bases and J 15 bases; bases outside gene matches: 7. Per the germline V gene, CDR1 is MNHEY and CDR2 is SMNVEV (reference sequence). The CDR3 runs to 13 residues. For the CDR3, the DNA is TGTGCCAGCAGTTTAACTAGCGGGACAGTGCGGTTCTTC. This translates into CASSLTSGTVRFF.

This chain joins TRBV12-3 or TRBV12-4 and TRBJ2-1; TRBD1 aligns across 8 bases. The CDR3 runs 11 residues. V lost 7 bases to trimming and J lost 15 bases; unmatched junction nucleotides: 8. CDR3 coding DNA: TGTGCCAGCACCTCCGGACAGGGCACGTTCTTC. The encoded protein is CASTSGQGTFF.

The gene calls are TRBV20-1 and TRBJ2-7; possible D gene TRBD2, 7 bases. The CDR3 consists of 14 residues. Germline values: CDR1 DFQATT, CDR2 SNEGSKA (reference sequence). V lost 2 bases and J lost 3, with 14 bases in between. The CDR3: CSARRGATGYEQYF. The CDR3 region has the DNA TGCAGTGCTAGACGGGGGGCAACCGGCTACGAGCAGTACTTC.

Concerning this clonotype: A much larger clonotype is one base distant, so this may be a read error. The V gene is TRBV6-5, the J gene TRBJ2-5; 12 nucleotides align to TRBD2. The CDR3 extends over 16 amino acids. Germline V gives CDR1 MNHEY, CDR2 SVGAGI. The CDR3 spells CASRVLAGGNQEAQYF. The CDR3 DNA is TGTGCCAGCAGAGTTCTAGCGGGAGGGAACCAAGAGGCCCAGTACTTC.

V is TRBV7-2 and J is TRBJ2-1, with 8 bases fitting TRBD1. The CDR3 loop spans 14 amino acids. Looked up from germline, CDR1 is SGHTA and CDR2 is FQGNSA. V shed 5 bases and J 7 bases; nucleotides not matched to a gene: 7. DNA for the CDR3: TGTGCCAGCAGCCCCAGGACAGGGTTGAATGAGCAGTTCTTC. Translated: CASSPRTGLNEQFF.

The genes are TRBV12-5 and TRBJ1-1; D remains ambiguous. Germline assignment: CDR1 LGHNT and CDR2 FRNRAP. V was clipped by 1 base and J by 11 bases, with 14 bases between them. The CDR3 totals 13 residues. Here the CDR3 reads CASGLEGDPCAFF. The CDR3 bases are TGTGCTAGTGGTTTGGAGGGAGACCCCTGCGCTTTCTTT.